These 19 T cell receptor beta chains originate from one sample sequenced in a study of PD-1 blockade in classical Hodgkin lymphoma. There was relapse after autologous stem cell transplantation in every patient, and there was variation in brentuximab vedotin exposure. The authors enriched CD8+ T cells from thawed PBMCs via magnetic negative selection. Assay used: immunoSEQ multiplex PCR; TCRdb lists only in-frame clones, some missing. This sample carries approximately 11,000 clones, more than 70% of them seen once, and the ten largest clones take around 41%. Sequenced here: CD8+ T cells from blood, sampled at baseline. The source is a human donor with classical Hodgkin lymphoma.

Written as DNA, the CDR3 is TGTGCCAGCAGCCCTAAAGGACGTTCCGTTAATGAGCAGTTCTTC. It encodes CASSPKGRSVNEQFF. The V call is TRBV7-9, the J call TRBJ2-1; D is undetermined. V gave up 5 bases and J gave up 7 bases, with 18 bases separating them. Germline V gene lookup returns CDR1 SEHNR and CDR2 FQNEAQ (reference sequence). CDR3 length equals 15 residues.

V gene TRBV4-1 combines with J gene TRBJ1-5; no definite D call. Germline values: CDR1 MGHRA, CDR2 YSYEKL. This CDR3 has 14 amino acids. V gave up 4 bases and J gave up 7 bases, with 14 bases separating them. The CDR3, as DNA: TGCGCCAGCAGCCGCGAATGGTACGGCCAGCCCCAGCATTTT. This translates into CASSREWYGQPQHF.

The chain couples TRBV7-2 to TRBJ2-7; the D is unclear. The ends were cut back, 1 base at V and 3 bases at J, with 1 base in the middle. Germline V gene sequence: CDR1 SGHTA, CDR2 FQGNSA. The CDR3 extends over 11 amino acids. The CDR3, as DNA: TGTGCCAGCAGCTTAGACTACGAGCAGTACTTC. Its protein is CASSLDYEQYF.

This chain uses TRBV11-2 with TRBJ2-2; perhaps D is TRBD1 or TRBD2 (5 bases each). The germline V gene encodes CDR1 SGHAT and CDR2 FQNNGV. Trimming stripped 7 bases from V and 6 bases from J, with 21 bases between. This CDR3 region has 16 residues. CDR3 DNA sequence: TGTGCCAGCACCTCCGGGGCCGCAGGAGGTTCCGGGGAGCTGTTTTTT. As protein: CASTSGAAGGSGELFF.

This chain joins TRBV19 and TRBJ1-1; D gene unclear. V was trimmed by 7 bases and J by 4 bases, leaving 13 bases between them. In germline, CDR1 is LNHDA, CDR2 SQIVND (reference sequence). The CDR3 consists of 13 residues. The DNA for the CDR3 is TGTGCCAGTATTAAGGAGCCGGGCACTGAAGCTTTCTTT. As protein: CASIKEPGTEAFF.

V is TRBV28 and J is TRBJ1-1, with D maybe TRBD1 (5 bases). Germline V gene lookup returns CDR1 MDHEN and CDR2 SYDVKM. The V and J ends lost 5 bases and 10 bases respectively, with 32 bases between them. The CDR3 contains 18 residues. This chain's CDR3 is CASSRKPGSGQGVRLAFF. DNA of the CDR3: TGTGCCAGCAGTCGAAAACCGGGCTCAGGGCAGGGTGTTCGGTTAGCTTTCTTT.

The chain couples TRBV6-8 to TRBJ2-3, with unresolved D. Trimming pared 8 bases from V and 0 bases from J, leaving 15 bases between. The CDR3 consists of 15 residues. Germline V gene sequence: CDR1 MNHGY, CDR2 SAAAGT. In DNA, the CDR3 is TGTGCCAGCGAAATGTCCAACTCTAGCACAGATACGCAGTATTTT. It is translated as CASEMSNSSTDTQYF.

The chain combines TRBV11-2 with TRBJ2-1, with 9 bases aligning to TRBD1. The germline V gene encodes CDR1 SGHAT and CDR2 FQNNGV. The CDR3 is 13 residues long. Trimming removed 4 bases from V and 15 bases from J; junction bases left unmatched: 10. CDR3 sequence reads: CASSSEGLDRGFF. In DNA form, the CDR3 reads TGTGCCAGCAGCTCGGAGGGCCTGGACAGGGGGTTCTTC.

The rearrangement uses TRBV7-9 and TRBJ2-7; 10 nucleotides line up with TRBD2. This CDR3 contains 16 residues. Trimming took 3 bases from V and 3 from J; bases not matched to a gene: 8. Germline lookup yields CDR1 SEHNR and CDR2 FQNEAQ (reference sequence). In nucleotides, the CDR3 is TGTGCCAGCAGCTTTTTTCTAGCGGGAGAGTACTACGAGCAGTACTTC. Protein: CASSFFLAGEYYEQYF.

This clone was seen only once. The CDR3 DNA follows: TGTGCCAGCAGTTTAGCGGAGGACCGACTCCCCTACGAGCAGTACTTC. Translating it yields CASSLAEDRLPYEQYF. The V and J genes are TRBV28 and TRBJ2-7, with D possibly matching TRBD2 (5 bases). The germline V gene encodes CDR1 MDHEN and CDR2 SYDVKM. V was clipped by 2 bases and J by 2 bases, with 16 bases between them. CDR3 size: 16 residues.

The rearrangement uses TRBV11-2 and TRBJ2-3; 8 nucleotides line up with TRBD2. In germline, CDR1 is SGHAT, CDR2 FQNNGV. The J segment lost 5 bases and the V segment lost 1 base, leaving 14 bases of the junction unmatched. The CDR3 extends over 18 amino acids. In DNA, the CDR3 is TGTGCCAGCAGCTTAGGGATTTGGCGGGAGGACTTTGAAGATACGCAGTATTTT. Amino acids: CASSLGIWREDFEDTQYF.

V and J are TRBV10-1 and TRBJ2-1, with D unresolved. The CDR3 has 14 amino acids. CDR1 is WNHNN and CDR2 is SYGVQD in the germline V gene (reference sequence). Trimming cost V 3 bases and J 8 bases, with 14 bases left between them. The CDR3 region has the DNA TGCGCCAGCAGTGACTATAATAGTGGGGATGAGCAGTTCTTC. Its protein product is CASSDYNSGDEQFF.

This chain uses TRBV4-2 with TRBJ1-2; D remains ambiguous. Germline CDR1 reads LGHNA; CDR2 reads YNFKEQ. This CDR3 region has 12 residues. Trimming removed 0 bases at V and 8 bases at J, with 7 bases between. The CDR3: CASSQDVTGYTF. The CDR3 DNA sequence: TGTGCCAGCAGCCAAGATGTCACGGGCTACACCTTC.

The chain carries TRBV20-1 and TRBJ1-2; D gene uncertain. The V end lost 4 bases, the J end lost 5 bases, and 8 bases lay between the germline ends. The CDR3 totals 11 residues. Germline V gene lookup returns CDR1 DFQATT and CDR2 SNEGSKA (reference sequence). The CDR3 sequence: CSATDEYGYTF. The CDR3 bases are TGCAGTGCTACGGACGAGTATGGCTACACCTTC.

This clone was counted between two and nine times. The chain joins TRBV28 to TRBJ1-5; 9 nucleotides agree with TRBD1. Trimming took 2 bases from V and 6 from J; bases not matched to a gene: 11. Germline CDR1 is MDHEN and CDR2 is SYDVKM. CDR3 length equals 17 residues. The CDR3 DNA sequence: TGTGCCAGCAGTTTAGCCGAAAACAGGGGGCACGGTCAGCCCCAGCATTTT. This translates into CASSLAENRGHGQPQHF.

The V and J genes are TRBV10-2 and TRBJ1-2, with D maybe TRBD1 (6 bases). Trimming removed 0 bases at V and 8 bases at J, with 10 bases between. The CDR3 has 13 amino acids. Germline V CDR1 and CDR2: WSHSY, SAAADI. The CDR3 spells CASSESPQGGYTF. As DNA, the CDR3 is TGCGCCAGCAGTGAGTCTCCGCAGGGGGGCTACACCTTC.

The J gene is TRBJ2-1, the V gene TRBV4-1; 10 nucleotides match TRBD2. The germline V gene has CDR1 MGHRA and CDR2 YSYEKL. With V trimmed by 0 bases and J by 0 bases, 17 bases remained unmatched. The CDR3 is 22 residues long. The CDR3 region is CASSQDPPGVAGGFSSYNEQFF. The CDR3 DNA reads TGCGCCAGCAGCCAAGACCCCCCTGGAGTAGCGGGAGGCTTCAGCTCCTACAATGAGCAGTTCTTC.

This clone was counted once. CDR3 amino acids: CASSQVGGNGELFF. CDR3 in DNA: TGTGCCAGCAGCCAAGTCGGGGGGAACGGGGAGCTGTTTTTT. The chain is built from TRBV4-2 and TRBJ2-2, with 7 bases aligning to TRBD2. The germline gives CDR1 LGHNA, CDR2 YNFKEQ. This CDR3 has 14 residues. Trimming took 1 base from V and 7 from J; bases not matched to a gene: 3.

The J gene is TRBJ1-1, the V gene TRBV4-2; 9 nucleotides align to TRBD1. With V trimmed by 4 bases and J by 8 bases, 5 bases remained unmatched. The CDR3 contains 13 residues. Germline V gene data show CDR1 as LGHNA and CDR2 as YNFKEQ. The CDR3 sequence: CASSPGQGNEAFF. For the CDR3, the DNA is TGTGCCAGCAGCCCCGGACAGGGGAACGAAGCTTTCTTT.